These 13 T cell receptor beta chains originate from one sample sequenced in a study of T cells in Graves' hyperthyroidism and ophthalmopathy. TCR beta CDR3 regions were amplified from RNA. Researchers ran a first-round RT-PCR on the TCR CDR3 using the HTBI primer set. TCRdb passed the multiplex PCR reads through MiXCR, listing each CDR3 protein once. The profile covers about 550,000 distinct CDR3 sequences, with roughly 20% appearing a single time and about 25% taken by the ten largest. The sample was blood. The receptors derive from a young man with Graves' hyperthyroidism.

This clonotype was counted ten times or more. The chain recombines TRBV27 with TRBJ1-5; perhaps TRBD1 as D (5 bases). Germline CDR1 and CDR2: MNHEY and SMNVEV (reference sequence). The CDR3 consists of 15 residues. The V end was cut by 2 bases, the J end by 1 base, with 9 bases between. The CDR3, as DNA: TGTGCCAGCAGTTTAAATCAGGGCAGCAATCAGCCCCAGCATTTT. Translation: CASSLNQGSNQPQHF.

In DNA, the CDR3 is TGTGCCAGCAGCCCCGGGGCATCGGGTAGCCCCCTCCACTTT. Translation: CASSPGASGSPLHF. The rearrangement uses TRBV6-1 and TRBJ1-6; tentatively, D is TRBD1 (5 bases). Germline values: CDR1 MNHNS, CDR2 SASEGT. The V and J ends lost 6 bases and 13 bases respectively, with 19 bases between them. The CDR3 has 14 residues.

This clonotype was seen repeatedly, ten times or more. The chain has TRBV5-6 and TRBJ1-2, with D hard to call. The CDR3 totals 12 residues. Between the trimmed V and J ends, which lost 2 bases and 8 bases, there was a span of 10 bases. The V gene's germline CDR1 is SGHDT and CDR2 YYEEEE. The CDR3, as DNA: TGTGCCAGCAGCTTTTTTGGGTTGGGCTACACCTTC. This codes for CASSFFGLGYTF.

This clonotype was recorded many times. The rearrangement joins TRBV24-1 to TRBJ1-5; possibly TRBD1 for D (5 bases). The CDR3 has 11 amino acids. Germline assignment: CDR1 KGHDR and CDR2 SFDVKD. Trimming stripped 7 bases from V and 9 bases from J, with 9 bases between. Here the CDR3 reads CATRLGRPQHF. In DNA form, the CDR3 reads TGTGCCACCAGATTGGGACGGCCCCAGCATTTT.

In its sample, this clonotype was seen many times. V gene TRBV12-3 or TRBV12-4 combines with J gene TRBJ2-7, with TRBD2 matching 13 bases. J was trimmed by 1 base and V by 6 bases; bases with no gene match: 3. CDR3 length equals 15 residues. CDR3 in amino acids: CASSQGLAGSYEQYF. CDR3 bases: TGTGCCAGCAGCCAGGGACTAGCGGGGTCCTACGAGCAGTACTTC.

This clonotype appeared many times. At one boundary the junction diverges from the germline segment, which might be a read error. In DNA, the CDR3 is TGCAGTGCCAGAGGGGACAGGGCTAACTATGGCTACACCTTC. This sequence encodes CSARGDRANYGYTF. This chain joins TRBV20-1 and TRBJ1-2; 9 bases are a match to TRBD1. CDR3 length: 14 amino acids. Per the germline V gene, CDR1 is DFQATT and CDR2 is SNEGSKA (reference sequence).

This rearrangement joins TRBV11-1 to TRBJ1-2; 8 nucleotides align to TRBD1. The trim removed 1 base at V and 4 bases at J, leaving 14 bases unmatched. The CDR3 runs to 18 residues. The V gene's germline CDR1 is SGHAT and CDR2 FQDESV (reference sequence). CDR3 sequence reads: CASSLEAGGLRLPYGYTF. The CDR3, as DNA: TGTGCCAGCAGCTTAGAGGCAGGGGGCTTAAGGCTCCCCTATGGCTACACCTTC.

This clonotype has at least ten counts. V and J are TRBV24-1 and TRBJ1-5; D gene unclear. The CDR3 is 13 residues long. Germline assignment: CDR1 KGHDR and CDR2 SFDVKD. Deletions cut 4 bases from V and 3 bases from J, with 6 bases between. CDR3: CATSDTNNQPQHF. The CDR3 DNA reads TGTGCCACCAGTGACACCAACAATCAGCCCCAGCATTTT.

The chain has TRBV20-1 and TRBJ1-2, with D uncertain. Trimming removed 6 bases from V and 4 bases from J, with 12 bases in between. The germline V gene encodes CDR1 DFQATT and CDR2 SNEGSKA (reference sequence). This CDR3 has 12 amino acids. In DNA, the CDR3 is TGCAGTGCCCACCATCAGTTCTATGGCTACACCTTC. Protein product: CSAHHQFYGYTF.

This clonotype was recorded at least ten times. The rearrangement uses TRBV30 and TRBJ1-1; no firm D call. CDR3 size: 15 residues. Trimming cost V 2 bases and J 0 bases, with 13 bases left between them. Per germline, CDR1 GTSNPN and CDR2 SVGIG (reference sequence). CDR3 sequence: CAWSSTRMVNTEAFF. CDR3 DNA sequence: TGTGCCTGGAGTTCCACGAGGATGGTGAACACTGAAGCTTTCTTT.

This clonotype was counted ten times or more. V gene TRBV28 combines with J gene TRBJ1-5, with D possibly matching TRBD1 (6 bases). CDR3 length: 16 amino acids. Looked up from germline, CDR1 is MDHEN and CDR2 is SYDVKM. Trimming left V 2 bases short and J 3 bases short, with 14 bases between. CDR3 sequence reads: CASSLAIYRDNQPQHF. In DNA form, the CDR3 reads TGTGCCAGCAGTTTAGCCATATACAGGGACAATCAGCCCCAGCATTTT.

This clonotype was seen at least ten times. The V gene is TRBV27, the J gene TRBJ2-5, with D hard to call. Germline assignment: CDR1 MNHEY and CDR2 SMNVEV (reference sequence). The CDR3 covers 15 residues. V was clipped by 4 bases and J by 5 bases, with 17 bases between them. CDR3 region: CASSSCLLGRETQYF. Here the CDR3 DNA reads TGTGCCAGCAGTTCTTGCCTACTCGGTAGGGAGACCCAGTACTTC.

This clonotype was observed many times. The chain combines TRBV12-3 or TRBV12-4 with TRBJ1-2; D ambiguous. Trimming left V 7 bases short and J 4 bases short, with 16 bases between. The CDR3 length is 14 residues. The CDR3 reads CASNPSSGIYGYTF. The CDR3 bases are TGTGCCAGCAACCCATCCTCGGGGATCTATGGCTACACCTTC.